There are many counts of the clone carrying this T cell receptor (beta chain). Its target is unknown. Unique molecular identifiers were carried by the TCR beta cDNA libraries. TCRdb reanalysed the PCR reads using MiXCR and keeps one entry per CDR3 protein. This table holds around 250,000 distinct CDR3 sequences, about 38% found once. The CDR3 is made up of 17 amino acids. CDR1 is MNHEY, CDR2 SMNVEV, per germline (reference sequence). J lost 0 bases, V lost 4 bases, and 7 bases had no gene match. The source of the sample is a study of post-analysis software for immune sequencing data. Overall study context: There were relapsing-remitting, secondary progressive and progressive-relapsing multiple sclerosis among the disease courses included. Overall study results and limits: Strong co-clustering by F measure was seen for same-batch samples. The five TRBV segments detected at higher frequency in patients than in controls included TRBV5-6, TRBV5-1 and TRBV20-1. A significant reduction in normalized Chao1 diversity was observed in multiple sclerosis patients versus controls.

V and J are TRBV27 and TRBJ2-3; 10 bases align to TRBD2. This TCR was recovered from a girl under 18 with multiple sclerosis. Sequenced input: blood. CDR3 in amino acids: CASSSVPSGRSTDTQYF. CDR3 DNA sequence: TGTGCCAGCAGTTCAGTTCCTAGCGGGAGAAGCACAGATACGCAGTATTTT.